A selection of T cell receptor beta chains follows, all from one sample in a study of identical twins. TCRdb passed the 5' RACE reads through MiXCR, listing each CDR3 protein once. Of 500,000 or so distinct CDR3 sequences detected, around an eighth appear once; the ten largest clones hold approximately 0.98%. These same records also appear under a second study, on yellow fever vaccine responses in identical twins.

The sequenced sample consisted of CD4+ T cells sorted from blood. The source is a woman between 18 and 29 years old in good health. The CDR3 runs from the conserved cysteine through the conserved F or W. The D gene is left open where the match is weak. Size is stated for part of the rows, as once, few or many counts, or as a class when the clone is expanded.

clone_size | d_call | j_call | cdr3_length | v_call | cdr3_nt | cdr3_aa
NA | NA | TRBJ2-6 | 14 | TRBV27 | TGTGCCAGCAGTTTGGTACGGGAGGCCAACGTCCTGACTTTC | CASSLVREANVLTF
NA | NA | TRBJ2-3 | 15 | TRBV20-1 | TGCAGTGCTAGAGATCCGGCAAGGAAAGCAGATACGCAGTATTTT | CSARDPARKADTQYF
many | NA | TRBJ2-3 | 13 | TRBV10-1 | TGCGCCAGCAGTGTACGGCTGACAGATACGCAGTATTTT | CASSVRLTDTQYF
few | NA | TRBJ2-7 | 13 | TRBV5-1 | TGCGCCAGCAGCTACACAGGGACTAACGAGCAGTACTTC | CASSYTGTNEQYF
NA | TRBD1 | TRBJ2-5 | 17 | TRBV5-1 | TGCGCCAGCAGCTTGGCACAGGGGGCCGGATATTCAGAGACCCAGTACTTC | CASSLAQGAGYSETQYF
NA | TRBD1 | TRBJ2-5 | 16 | TRBV5-1 | TGCGCCAGCAGCCATACGGGACAGCCAACCCAAGAGACCCAGTACTTC | CASSHTGQPTQETQYF
NA | NA | TRBJ2-7 | 15 | TRBV11-2 | TGTGCCAGCAGCTTAGTAGCGAGAGGACCCTACGAGCAGTACTTC | CASSLVARGPYEQYF
few | TRBD1 | TRBJ2-5 | 18 | TRBV11-1 | TGTGCCAGCAGCGGCCGGACAGGGGACAACCGCAAACAAGAGAACCAGTACTTC | CASSGRTGDNRKQENQYF
NA | NA | TRBJ2-1 | 15 | TRBV5-6 | TGTGCCAGCAGCTTATTGGGATCGCAGTACAATGAGCAGTTCTTC | CASSLLGSQYNEQFF
NA | TRBD2 | TRBJ2-1 | 13 | TRBV9 | TGTGCCAGCAGCGTAGGATGGGCGGGAGCCGGGTTCTTC | CASSVGWAGAGFF
few | NA | TRBJ1-5 | 15 | TRBV12-3/TRBV12-4 | TGTGCCAGCAGTTTATTGGTGGGGGGAGATCAGCCCCAGCATTTT | CASSLLVGGDQPQHF
NA | NA | TRBJ2-1 | 13 | TRBV12-3/TRBV12-4 | TGTGCCAGCAGTTTGTCCCTCAAGAATGAGCAGTTCTTC | CASSLSLKNEQFF
NA | TRBD1 | TRBJ1-1 | 18 | TRBV5-1 | TGCGCCAGCAGTCGGACAGGGGGCGTCCGGCATGTGAACACTGAAGCTTTCTTT | CASSRTGGVRHVNTEAFF
few | NA | TRBJ2-7 | 15 | TRBV24-1 | TGTGCCACCAGTGACCCTCGGACAGTTCAGGGGGAGCAGTACTTC | CATSDPRTVQGEQYF
few | TRBD1 | TRBJ2-7 | 15 | TRBV7-9 | TGTGCCAGCAGCCCAGACGGACAGGGGGCAGTTGTGCAGTACTTC | CASSPDGQGAVVQYF
NA | TRBD2 | TRBJ2-7 | 18 | TRBV11-1 | TGTGCCAGCAGCCCGCTCAAAAAGGTATTAGCGGGAGACGAAGAGCAGTACTTC | CASSPLKKVLAGDEEQYF
NA | NA | TRBJ2-6 | 13 | TRBV30 | TGTGCCTGGAGTGTGGCAGGGGCCAACGTCCTGACTTTC | CAWSVAGANVLTF